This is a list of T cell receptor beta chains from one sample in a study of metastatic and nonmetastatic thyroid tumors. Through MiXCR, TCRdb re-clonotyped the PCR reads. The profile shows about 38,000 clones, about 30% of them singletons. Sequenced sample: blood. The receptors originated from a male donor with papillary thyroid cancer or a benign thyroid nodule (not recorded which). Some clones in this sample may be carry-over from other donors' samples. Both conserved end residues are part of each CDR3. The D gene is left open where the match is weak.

CDR3: CASSLSLAGANVLTF
J: TRBJ2-6
V: TRBV7-3
D: NA

CDR3: CASSLSVVDEQYF
J: TRBJ2-7
V: TRBV7-2
D: NA

CDR3: CASSQAGAYGYTF
J: TRBJ1-2
V: TRBV3-1
D: NA

CDR3: CASSFFLDRLAKIAKNIQYF
J: TRBJ2-4
V: TRBV18
D: NA

CDR3: CASSLRPNTEAFF
J: TRBJ1-1
V: TRBV19
D: NA

CDR3: CASSPPIESRTGELFF
J: TRBJ2-2
V: TRBV28
D: NA

CDR3: CATNLVPTDTQYF
J: TRBJ2-3
V: TRBV6-1
D: NA

CDR3: CASSFGEAFF
J: TRBJ1-1
V: TRBV2
D: NA

CDR3: CASSEVGRASGRVSTDTQYF
J: TRBJ2-3
V: TRBV2
D: TRBD2

CDR3: CAISPTTGDQPQHF
J: TRBJ1-5
V: TRBV10-3
D: NA

CDR3: CASSLGAETYVEELFF
J: TRBJ2-2
V: TRBV12-3/TRBV12-4
D: NA

CDR3: CASSTGLAEPTDTQYF
J: TRBJ2-3
V: TRBV5-1
D: TRBD2

CDR3: CASSPETTNTGELFF
J: TRBJ2-2
V: TRBV12-3/TRBV12-4
D: NA

CDR3: CASSGPLANTGELFF
J: TRBJ2-2
V: TRBV2
D: NA

CDR3: CASSPRKNDGSSYEQYF
J: TRBJ2-7
V: TRBV12-3/TRBV12-4
D: NA

CDR3: CASSHVQGLNYGYTF
J: TRBJ1-2
V: TRBV5-1
D: TRBD1

CDR3: CSASAPGYSSNYGYTF
J: TRBJ1-2
V: TRBV20-1
D: NA

CDR3: CASSDSGGGYNEQFF
J: TRBJ2-1
V: TRBV6-4
D: TRBD2

CDR3: CASSLDREVYEQYF
J: TRBJ2-7
V: TRBV5-1
D: NA

CDR3: CASSVLYISYEQYF
J: TRBJ2-7
V: TRBV6-6
D: NA

CDR3: CSAPQGSYGYTF
J: TRBJ1-2
V: TRBV20-1
D: TRBD1

CDR3: CASSLDERTKQFF
J: TRBJ2-1
V: TRBV28
D: NA

CDR3: CASKPNGSNQPQHF
J: TRBJ1-5
V: TRBV12-3/TRBV12-4
D: NA

CDR3: CSARDTGVGGPQHF
J: TRBJ1-5
V: TRBV20-1
D: TRBD1

CDR3: CASSLSDRGITTSNEQFF
J: TRBJ2-1
V: TRBV11-1
D: TRBD1

CDR3: CASSDQLAESSYNEQFF
J: TRBJ2-1
V: TRBV6-1
D: NA

CDR3: CATSRCKGDTGELFF
J: TRBJ2-2
V: TRBV15
D: NA

CDR3: CASRETVGSGELFF
J: TRBJ2-2
V: TRBV6-1
D: NA

CDR3: CASSYRENYGYTF
J: TRBJ1-2
V: TRBV6-2/TRBV6-3
D: NA

CDR3: CASSSPGTTYEQYF
J: TRBJ2-7
V: TRBV27
D: NA

CDR3: CASGLAYNEQFF
J: TRBJ2-1
V: TRBV12-5
D: NA

CDR3: CASSSLLGFEQYF
J: TRBJ2-7
V: TRBV6-5
D: NA

CDR3: CASRTLEAAGQETQYF
J: TRBJ2-5
V: TRBV27
D: NA

CDR3: CASRITAVNEQFF
J: TRBJ2-1
V: TRBV28
D: NA

CDR3: CASSLEGGGNTIYF
J: TRBJ1-3
V: TRBV11-3
D: NA

CDR3: CASSHPFDRGEKLFF
J: TRBJ1-4
V: TRBV3-1
D: TRBD1

CDR3: CASSQATGTWAEAFF
J: TRBJ1-1
V: TRBV7-6
D: TRBD1

CDR3: CACFGQTNYGYTF
J: TRBJ1-2
V: TRBV28
D: NA

CDR3: CASTYLPGHQNTEAFF
J: TRBJ1-1
V: TRBV5-1
D: NA

CDR3: CASSRDPDSYEQYF
J: TRBJ2-7
V: TRBV9
D: NA

CDR3: CASSSSAGELFF
J: TRBJ2-2
V: TRBV3-1
D: NA